These 4 T cell receptor beta chains were all obtained from the same sample, sequenced in a study of identical twins. TCRdb reprocessed the 5' RACE reads via MiXCR and lists one record per CDR3 protein. Found here are 690,000 or so distinct CDR3 sequences, approximately 6% of them singletons; the top ten hold roughly 2%. Sequencing was performed on naive T cells sorted from blood. The receptors originated from a man aged 18 to 29 in good health.

Only a few counts were recorded for this clonotype. The rearrangement links TRBV5-1 to TRBJ2-7; 9 bases line up with TRBD1. The CDR3 totals 13 residues. Germline V CDR1 and CDR2: SGHRS, YFSETQ. The junction had 6 bases not matched to a gene; V was cut back by 4 bases and J by 7 bases. The CDR3 bases are TGCGCCAGCAGCACCGGACAGGGGTGGGAGCAGTACTTC. Its protein is CASSTGQGWEQYF.

This clonotype has only a few counts. The rearrangement uses TRBV4-2 and TRBJ2-7; TRBD2 aligns across 11 bases. J was trimmed by 2 bases and V by 4 bases; bases with no gene match: 4. This CDR3 spans 15 amino acids. Germline V gene data show CDR1 as LGHNA and CDR2 as YNFKEQ. The CDR3 DNA reads as TGTGCCAGCAGCCGCCGACTAGCGGGACCCTACGAGCAGTACTTC. It specifies CASSRRLAGPYEQYF.

The rearrangement links TRBV10-3 to TRBJ2-1, with 9 bases identical to TRBD2. CDR3 length: 14 residues. After removal of 3 bases from V and 7 bases from J, the junction contained 4 bases not matched to a gene. Germline assignment: CDR1 ENHRY and CDR2 SYGVKD. The CDR3 protein is CAISDAGGVNEQFF. Written as DNA, the CDR3 is TGTGCCATCAGTGACGCGGGAGGGGTTAATGAGCAGTTCTTC.

The chain recombines TRBV30 with TRBJ1-5; D is possibly TRBD1 (5 bases). This CDR3 comprises 18 residues. Germline values: CDR1 GTSNPN, CDR2 SVGIG (reference sequence). The V end was cut by 0 bases, the J end by 0 bases, with 18 bases between. Written as DNA, the CDR3 is TGTGCCTGGAGTGTAAGGACAAATCATGCATATAGCAATCAGCCCCAGCATTTT. This gives the protein CAWSVRTNHAYSNQPQHF.